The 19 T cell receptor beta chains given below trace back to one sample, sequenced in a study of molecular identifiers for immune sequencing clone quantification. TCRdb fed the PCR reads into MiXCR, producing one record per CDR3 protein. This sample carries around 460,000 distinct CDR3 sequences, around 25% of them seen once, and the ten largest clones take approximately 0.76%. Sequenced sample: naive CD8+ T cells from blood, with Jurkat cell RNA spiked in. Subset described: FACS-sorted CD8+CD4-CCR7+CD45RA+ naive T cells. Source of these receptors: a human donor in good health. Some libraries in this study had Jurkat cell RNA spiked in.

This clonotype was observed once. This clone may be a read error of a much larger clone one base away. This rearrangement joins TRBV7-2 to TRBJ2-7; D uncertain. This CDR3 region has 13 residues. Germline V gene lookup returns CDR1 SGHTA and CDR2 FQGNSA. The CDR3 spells CAGSLALYYEQYF. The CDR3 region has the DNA TGTGCCGGCAGCTTAGCACTTTACTACGAGCAGTACTTC.

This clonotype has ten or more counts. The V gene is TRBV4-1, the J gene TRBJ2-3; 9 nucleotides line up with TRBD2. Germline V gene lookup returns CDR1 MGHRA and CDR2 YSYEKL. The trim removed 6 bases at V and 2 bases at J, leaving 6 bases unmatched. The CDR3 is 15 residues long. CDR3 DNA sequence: TGCGCCAGCAGTTTAGCGGGGGACGACACAGATACGCAGTATTTT. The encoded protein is CASSLAGDDTDTQYF.

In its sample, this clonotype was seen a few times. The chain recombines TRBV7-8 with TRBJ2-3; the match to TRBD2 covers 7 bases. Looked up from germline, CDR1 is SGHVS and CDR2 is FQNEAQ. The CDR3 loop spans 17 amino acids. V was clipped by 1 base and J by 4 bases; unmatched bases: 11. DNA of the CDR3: TGTGCCAGCAGCTTAGGGGTTGGGGGGGAAAGGGCAGATACGCAGTATTTT. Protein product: CASSLGVGGERADTQYF. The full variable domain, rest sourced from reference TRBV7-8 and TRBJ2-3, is GAGVSQSPRYKVAKRGQDVALRCDPISGHVSLFWYQQALGQGPEFLTYFQNEAQLDKSGLPSDRFFAERPEGSVSTLKIQRTQQEDSAVYLCASSLGVGGERADTQYFGPGTRLTVL.

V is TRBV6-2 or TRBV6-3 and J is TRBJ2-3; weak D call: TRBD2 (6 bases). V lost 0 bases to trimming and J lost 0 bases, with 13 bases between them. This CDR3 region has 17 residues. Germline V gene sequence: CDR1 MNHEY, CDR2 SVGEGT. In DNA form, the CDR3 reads TGTGCCAGCAGTTACTCGATGGCCGGGACTAGCACAGATACGCAGTATTTT. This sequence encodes CASSYSMAGTSTDTQYF.

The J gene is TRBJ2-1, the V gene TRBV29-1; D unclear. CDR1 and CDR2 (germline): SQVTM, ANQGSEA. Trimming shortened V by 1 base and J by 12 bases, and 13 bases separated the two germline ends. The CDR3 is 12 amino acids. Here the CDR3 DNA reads TGCAGCGTTGAAGCAATCCCCCCGGGGCAGTTCTTC. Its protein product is CSVEAIPPGQFF.

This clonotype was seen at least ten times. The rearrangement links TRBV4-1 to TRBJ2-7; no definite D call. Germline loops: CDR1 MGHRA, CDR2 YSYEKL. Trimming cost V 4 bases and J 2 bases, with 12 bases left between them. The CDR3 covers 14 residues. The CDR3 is CASSPTPTAYEQYF. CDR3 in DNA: TGCGCCAGCAGCCCCACACCCACAGCCTACGAGCAGTACTTC.

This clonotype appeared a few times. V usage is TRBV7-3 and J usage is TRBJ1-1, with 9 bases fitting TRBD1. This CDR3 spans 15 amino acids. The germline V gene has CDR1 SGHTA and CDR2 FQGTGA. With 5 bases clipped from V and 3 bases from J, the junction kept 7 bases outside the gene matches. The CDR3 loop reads CASSEQGAGYTEAFF. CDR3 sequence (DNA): TGTGCCAGCAGCGAACAGGGGGCTGGCTACACTGAAGCTTTCTTT.

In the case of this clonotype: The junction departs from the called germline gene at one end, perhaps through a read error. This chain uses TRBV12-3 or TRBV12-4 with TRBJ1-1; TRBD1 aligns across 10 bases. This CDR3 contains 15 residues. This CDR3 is CASSLTGGVDTEDFF. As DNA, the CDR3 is TGTGCCAGCAGTTTGACAGGGGGCGTCGACACTGAAGATTTCTTT.

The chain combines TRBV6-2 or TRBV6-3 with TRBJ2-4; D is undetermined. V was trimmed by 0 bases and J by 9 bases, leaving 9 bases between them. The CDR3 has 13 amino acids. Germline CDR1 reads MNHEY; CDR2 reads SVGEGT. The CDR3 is CASSYSSVSIQYF. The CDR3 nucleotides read TGTGCCAGCAGTTACTCCTCAGTAAGCATTCAGTACTTC.

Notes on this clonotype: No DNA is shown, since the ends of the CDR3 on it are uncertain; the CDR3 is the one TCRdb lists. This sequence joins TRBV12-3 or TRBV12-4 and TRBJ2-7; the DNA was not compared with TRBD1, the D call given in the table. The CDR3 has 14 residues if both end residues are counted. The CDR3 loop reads CASSFGGGTYAQSF.

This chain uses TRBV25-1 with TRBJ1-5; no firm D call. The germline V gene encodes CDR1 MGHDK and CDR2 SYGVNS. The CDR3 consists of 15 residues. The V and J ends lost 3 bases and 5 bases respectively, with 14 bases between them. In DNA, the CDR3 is TGTGCCAGCAGTGAGTCGCGTCTAACCGATCAGCCCCAGCATTTT. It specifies CASSESRLTDQPQHF.

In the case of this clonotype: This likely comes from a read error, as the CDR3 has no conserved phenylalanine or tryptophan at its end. CDR3 in amino acids: CASSFEGSWTNEKLFL. CDR3 bases: TGTGCCAGCAGCTTCGAGGGGTCTTGGACTAATGAAAAACTGTTTCTT. The chain employs TRBV11-2 and TRBJ1-4; possible D gene TRBD1, 5 bases. The CDR3 extends over 16 amino acids. Germline-derived CDR1 and CDR2 are SGHAT and FQNNGV. The ends were cut back, 3 bases at V and 2 bases at J, with 13 bases in the middle.

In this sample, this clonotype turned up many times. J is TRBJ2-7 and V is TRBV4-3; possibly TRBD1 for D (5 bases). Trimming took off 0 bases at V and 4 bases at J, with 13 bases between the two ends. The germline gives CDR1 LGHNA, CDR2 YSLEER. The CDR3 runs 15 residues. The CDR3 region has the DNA TGCGCCAGCAGCCAAGAAACAGGTGTTGGGTACGAGCAGTACTTC. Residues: CASSQETGVGYEQYF.

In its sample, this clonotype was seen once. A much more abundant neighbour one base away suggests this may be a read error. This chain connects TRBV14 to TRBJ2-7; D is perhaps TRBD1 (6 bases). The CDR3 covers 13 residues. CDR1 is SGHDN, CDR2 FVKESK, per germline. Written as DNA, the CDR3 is TGTGCCAGCAGCCAAGCCACAGGGTACGGGCAGTACTTC. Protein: CASSQATGYGQYF. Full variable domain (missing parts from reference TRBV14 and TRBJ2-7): EAGVTQFPSHSVIEKGQTVTLRCDPISGHDNLYWYRRVMGKEIKFLLHFVKESKQDESGMPNNRFLAERTGGTYSTLKVQPAELEDSGVYFCASSQATGYGQYFGPGTRLTVT.

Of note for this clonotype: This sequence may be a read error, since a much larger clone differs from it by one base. CDR3 DNA: TGCGCCAGCAGCTTGACTGTTCTGGGAACAATTACCTCTGGAAACATCATATATTTT. Translation: CASSLTVLGTITSGNIIYF. The V gene is TRBV5-1, the J gene TRBJ1-3; unclear D gene. The germline gives CDR1 SGHRS, CDR2 YFSETQ. The CDR3 totals 19 residues.

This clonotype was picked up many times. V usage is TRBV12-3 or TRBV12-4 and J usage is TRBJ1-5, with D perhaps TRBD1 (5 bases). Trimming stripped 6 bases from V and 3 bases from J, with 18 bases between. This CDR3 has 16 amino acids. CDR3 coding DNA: TGTGCCAGCAGCTCCCTGGGGCCCAGGGTCAATCAGCCCCAGCATTTT. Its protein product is CASSSLGPRVNQPQHF.

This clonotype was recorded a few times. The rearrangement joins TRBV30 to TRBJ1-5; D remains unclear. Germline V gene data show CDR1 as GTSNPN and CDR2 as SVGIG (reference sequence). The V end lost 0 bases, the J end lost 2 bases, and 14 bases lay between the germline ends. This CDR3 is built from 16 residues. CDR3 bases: TGTGCCTGGAGTGTATCTCCTGGACTCGGCAATCAGCCCCAGCATTTT. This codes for CAWSVSPGLGNQPQHF.

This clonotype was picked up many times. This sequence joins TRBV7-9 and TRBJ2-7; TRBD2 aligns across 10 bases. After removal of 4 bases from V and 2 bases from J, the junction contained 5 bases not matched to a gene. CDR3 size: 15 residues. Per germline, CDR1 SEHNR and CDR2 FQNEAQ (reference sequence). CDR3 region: CASSSSGTSAYEQYF. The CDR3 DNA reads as TGTGCCAGCAGCTCGTCCGGGACTAGCGCCTACGAGCAGTACTTC.

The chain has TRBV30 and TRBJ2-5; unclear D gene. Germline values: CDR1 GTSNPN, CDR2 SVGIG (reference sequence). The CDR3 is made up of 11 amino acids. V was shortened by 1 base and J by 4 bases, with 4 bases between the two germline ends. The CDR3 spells CAWSGTETQYF. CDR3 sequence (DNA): TGTGCCTGGAGTGGGACAGAGACCCAGTACTTC.